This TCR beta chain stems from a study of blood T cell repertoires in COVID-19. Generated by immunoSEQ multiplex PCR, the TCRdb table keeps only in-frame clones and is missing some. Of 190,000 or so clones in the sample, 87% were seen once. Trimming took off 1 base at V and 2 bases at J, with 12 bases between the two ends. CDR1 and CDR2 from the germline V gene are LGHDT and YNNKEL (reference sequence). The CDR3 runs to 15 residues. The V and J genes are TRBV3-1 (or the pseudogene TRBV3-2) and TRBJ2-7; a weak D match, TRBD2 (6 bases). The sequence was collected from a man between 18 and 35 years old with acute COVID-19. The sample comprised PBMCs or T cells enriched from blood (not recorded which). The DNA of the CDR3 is TGTGCCAGCAGCCAAGTTTTTTCTAGCGCCTACGAGCAGTACTTC. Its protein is CASSQVFSSAYEQYF.